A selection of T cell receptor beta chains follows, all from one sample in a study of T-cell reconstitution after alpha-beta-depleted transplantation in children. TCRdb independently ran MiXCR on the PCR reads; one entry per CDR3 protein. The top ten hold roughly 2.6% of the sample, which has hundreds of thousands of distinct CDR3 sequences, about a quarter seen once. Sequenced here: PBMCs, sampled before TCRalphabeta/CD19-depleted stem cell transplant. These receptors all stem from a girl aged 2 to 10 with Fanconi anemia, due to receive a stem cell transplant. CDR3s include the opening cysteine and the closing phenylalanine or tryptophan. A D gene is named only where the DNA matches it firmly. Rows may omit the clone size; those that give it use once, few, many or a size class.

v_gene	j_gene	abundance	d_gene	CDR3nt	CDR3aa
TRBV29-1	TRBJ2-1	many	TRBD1	TGCAGCGTTGAGAGGGGGCTGAACAATGAGCAGTTCTTC	CSVERGLNNEQFF
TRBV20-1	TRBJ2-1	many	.	TGCAGTGCCCCGTGGGGGGGGCTCCACTACAATGAGCAGTTCTTC	CSAPWGGLHYNEQFF
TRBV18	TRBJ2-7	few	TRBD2	TGTGCCAGCTCACGACCGAATAGCGGGGTCCAAAGGGGCGAGCAGTACTTC	CASSRPNSGVQRGEQYF
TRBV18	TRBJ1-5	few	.	TGTGCCAGCTCATCTCTCGGGGGCGCATCTTTTGGCGATCAGCCCCAGCATTTT	CASSSLGGASFGDQPQHF
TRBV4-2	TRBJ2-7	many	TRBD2	TGTGCCAGCAGCCAAGAAGAGGTAGCGGGTCCCTACGAGCAGTACTTC	CASSQEEVAGPYEQYF
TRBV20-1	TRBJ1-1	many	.	TGCAGTGCTAGAGGGAGGGACACTGAAGCTTTCTTT	CSARGRDTEAFF
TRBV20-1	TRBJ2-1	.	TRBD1	TGCAGTGCTAGAGAAAGGGGCAGGGGGTACGTTGAGCAGTTCTTC	CSARERGRGYVEQFF
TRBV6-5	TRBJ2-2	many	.	TGTGCCAGCAGGCTCCACGCGAACACCGGGGAGCTGTTTTTT	CASRLHANTGELFF
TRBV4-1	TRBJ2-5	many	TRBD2	TGCGCCAGCAGCCAGATTCTAGCGGACGAGACCCAGTACTTC	CASSQILADETQYF
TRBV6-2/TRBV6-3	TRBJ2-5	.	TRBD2	TGTGCCAGCAGTTACTCGACACTAGCGGGAGAGACCCAGTACTTC	CASSYSTLAGETQYF
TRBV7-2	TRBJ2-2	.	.	TGTGCCAGCAGCTTAGTGGGTGGCACCGGGGAGCTGTTTTTT	CASSLVGGTGELFF
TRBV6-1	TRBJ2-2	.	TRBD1	TGTGCCAGCATGCCGGGACAGGGGAACACCGGGGAGCTGTTTTTT	CASMPGQGNTGELFF
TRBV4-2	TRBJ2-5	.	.	TGTGCCAGCAGCCAAGGAGGGGGTCAGGAGACCCAGTACTTC	CASSQGGGQETQYF
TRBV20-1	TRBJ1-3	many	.	TGCAGTGCTAGAGGGTTTTACTCATTAAGCTCTGGAAACACCATATATTTT	CSARGFYSLSSGNTIYF
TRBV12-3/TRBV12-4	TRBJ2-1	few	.	TGTGCCAGCAGTTTTAGGTCCTACAATGAGCAGTTCTTC	CASSFRSYNEQFF
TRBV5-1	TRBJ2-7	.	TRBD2	TGCGCCAGCACCCTAGCGGACGAGCAGTACTTC	CASTLADEQYF
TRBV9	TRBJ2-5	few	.	TGTGCCAGCAGCGTGGGGGGCTGGGAGACCCAGTACTTC	CASSVGGWETQYF
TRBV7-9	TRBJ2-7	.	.	TGTGCCAGCAGCGCCTACTACGAGCAGTACTTC	CASSAYYEQYF
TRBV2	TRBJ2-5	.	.	TGTGCCAGCAGTTACGGGTATCAAGAGACCCAGTACTTC	CASSYGYQETQYF
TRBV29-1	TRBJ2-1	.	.	TGCAGCGTTGACGGCAGCTCCTACAATGAGCAGTTCTTC	CSVDGSSYNEQFF
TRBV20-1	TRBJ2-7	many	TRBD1	TGCAGTGCTAGGGCTCCGGGACAGGGGGGATACGAGCAGTACTTC	CSARAPGQGGYEQYF
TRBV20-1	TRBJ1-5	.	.	TGCAGTGCTAGAGTACGGTCCAACCAAGTCAATCAGCCCCAGCATTTT	CSARVRSNQVNQPQHF
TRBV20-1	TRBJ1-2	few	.	TGCAGTGCTTTCAACAGGGTTTACTATGGCTACACCTTC	CSAFNRVYYGYTF
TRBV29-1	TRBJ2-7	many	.	TGCAGCGTTGTGGTCAGGAAAGGGTACCCCCCATACGAGCAGTACTTC	CSVVVRKGYPPYEQYF
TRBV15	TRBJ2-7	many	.	TGTGCCACCAGCAGAGATATCCCCTACGAGCAGTACTTC	CATSRDIPYEQYF
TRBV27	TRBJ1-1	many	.	TGTGCCAGCAGCTGGGACGGGGTAGGCACTGAAGCTTTCTTT	CASSWDGVGTEAFF
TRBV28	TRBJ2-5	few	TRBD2	TGTGCCAGCAGAATGGCCCCAACTAGCGGTCAAGAGACCCAGTACTTC	CASRMAPTSGQETQYF
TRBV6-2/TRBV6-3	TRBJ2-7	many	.	TGTGCCAGCAGTTACCCCTACAGGGAGGCCGAGCAGTACTTC	CASSYPYREAEQYF
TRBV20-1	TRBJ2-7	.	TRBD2	TGCAGTGCGGTCCCGACTAGCCACTACGAGCAGTACTTC	CSAVPTSHYEQYF
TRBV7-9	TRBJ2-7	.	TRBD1	TGTGCCAGCAGCTGGGACAGCATTGACTACGAGCAGTACTTC	CASSWDSIDYEQYF